The 14 T cell receptor beta chains in this list originate from one sample, sequenced in a study of OX40 agonist ivuxolimab in advanced cancers. Clones were read by immunoSEQ multiplex PCR, and TCRdb kept only the in-frame ones, dropping some. The table has roughly 63,000 clones, 80% to 90% seen once. Material: CD4+ or CD8+ T cells sorted from blood, obtained in a trial of the OX40 agonist ivuxolimab. The receptor set was obtained from an adult with an advanced solid tumor such as melanoma, head and neck, liver or kidney cancer.

The chain joins TRBV12-5 to TRBJ2-1; either TRBD1 or TRBD2 may fit D (5 bases each). V lost 8 bases and J 7 bases, leaving 12 bases between the germline ends. Per germline, CDR1 LGHNT and CDR2 FRNRAP. CDR3 length equals 12 residues. The CDR3 region has the DNA TGTGCTAGTAGGGACGGGTTGAATGAGCAGTTCTTC. This sequence encodes CASRDGLNEQFF.

The chain links TRBV19 to TRBJ1-6; D possibly corresponds to TRBD1 (6 bases). The CDR3 runs 16 residues. CDR1 and CDR2 (germline): LNHDA, SQIVND (reference sequence). The V gene lost 4 bases and the J gene lost 10 bases, with 20 bases spanning the gap. The CDR3 protein is CASSTGYRVVGSPLHF. CDR3 DNA: TGTGCCAGTAGTACAGGATACAGGGTAGTAGGATCACCCCTCCACTTT. Combining the CDR3 with reference TRBV19 and TRBJ1-6 gives the whole variable domain DGGITQSPKYLFRKEGQNVTLSCEQNLNHDAMYWYRQDPGQGLRLIYYSQIVNDFQKGDIAEGYSVSREKKESFPLTVTSAQKNPTAFYLCASSTGYRVVGSPLHFGNGTRLTVT.

J is TRBJ2-3 and V is TRBV7-2; no clear D. CDR1 is SGHTA, CDR2 FQGNSA, per germline. With 4 bases removed from V and 0 bases from J, the gap between germline ends came to 20 bases. This CDR3 comprises 18 residues. This CDR3 reads CASSYSGFTSTSTDTQYF. CDR3 coding DNA: TGTGCCAGCAGCTACTCGGGCTTTACGTCTACCAGCACAGATACGCAGTATTTT. Based on the CDR3 plus reference TRBV7-2 and TRBJ2-3, the full variable domain is GAGVSQSPSNKVTEKGKDVELRCDPISGHTALYWYRQSLGQGLEFLIYFQGNSAPDKSGLPSDRFSAERTGGSVSTLTIQRTQQEDSAVYLCASSYSGFTSTSTDTQYFGPGTRLTVL.

This clone was observed once. The chain combines TRBV2 with TRBJ1-5; no reliable D call. CDR1 is SNHLY and CDR2 is FYNNEI in the germline V gene. Trimming took 2 bases from V and 6 from J, leaving 14 bases between them. There are 15 residues in the CDR3. The CDR3 spells CASSETSHGRQPQHF. The CDR3 DNA reads as TGTGCCAGCAGTGAAACGTCCCACGGCCGTCAGCCCCAGCATTTT.

The chain employs TRBV9 and TRBJ1-1; D might be TRBD1 (5 bases). The CDR3 sequence is 17 residues long. V gave up 0 bases and J gave up 3 bases, with 18 bases separating them. The germline V gene has CDR1 SGDLS and CDR2 YYNGEE. The CDR3 DNA is TGTGCCAGCAGCGTAGAATCGGGGGGGTTGATTGACACTGAAGCTTTCTTT. Translating it yields CASSVESGGLIDTEAFF.

The gene calls are TRBV19 and TRBJ1-2, with no clear D. Per the germline V gene, CDR1 is LNHDA and CDR2 is SQIVND (reference sequence). Trimming removed 1 base from V and 6 bases from J, with 9 bases in between. The CDR3 loop spans 13 amino acids. CDR3 residues: CASSIANWDGYTF. CDR3 in DNA: TGTGCCAGTAGTATAGCGAATTGGGATGGCTACACCTTC.

J is TRBJ2-5 and V is TRBV11-2; 9 bases map to TRBD2. The junction had 12 bases not matched to a gene; V was cut back by 5 bases and J by 5 bases. Germline-derived CDR1 and CDR2 are SGHAT and FQNNGV. The CDR3 runs 16 residues. The chain's CDR3 is CASSPSGGRAGETQYF. CDR3 DNA sequence: TGTGCCAGCAGCCCCTCGGGCGGGAGGGCCGGGGAGACCCAGTACTTC.

This clone was seen a single time. The chain recombines TRBV28 with TRBJ1-3; a weak D match, TRBD1 (6 bases). V shed 5 bases and J shed 0 bases, with 14 bases lying between them. This CDR3 has 16 amino acids. Germline-derived CDR1 and CDR2 are MDHEN and SYDVKM. DNA of the CDR3: TGTGCCAGCAGTGCCCTGGGGGCAAGCTCTGGAAACACCATATATTTT. Protein sequence: CASSALGASSGNTIYF.

The J gene is TRBJ1-2, the V gene TRBV5-7, with TRBD1 as a possible D gene (6 bases). TRBV5-7 is an ORF, with its function uncertain. This CDR3 is 13 amino acids long. V shed 4 bases and J shed 5 bases, with 12 bases lying between them. CDR3 sequence reads: CASSPDRFYGYTF. The CDR3 nucleotides are TGTGCCAGCAGCCCGGACAGATTTTATGGCTACACCTTC.

J is TRBJ2-2 and V is TRBV9; TRBD2 might be the D (6 bases). With 4 bases removed from V and 0 bases from J, the gap between germline ends came to 16 bases. Germline V CDR1 and CDR2: SGDLS, YYNGEE. The CDR3 is 17 amino acids. The CDR3 spells CASSSRRDGTNTGELFF. CDR3 in DNA: TGTGCCAGCAGCTCCAGGAGGGACGGCACGAACACCGGGGAGCTGTTTTTT.

This chain uses TRBV28 with TRBJ1-2, with D possibly being TRBD1 (6 bases). Trimming removed 8 bases from V and 1 base from J, with 14 bases in between. Germline CDR1 and CDR2: MDHEN and SYDVKM. The CDR3 runs to 14 residues. CDR3 in amino acids: CASWTPDSNYGYTF. The CDR3 region has the DNA TGTGCCAGCTGGACTCCGGACAGTAACTATGGCTACACCTTC.

The chain carries TRBV7-2 and TRBJ2-5; 8 bases line up with TRBD2. This CDR3 has 17 residues. V was pared by 3 bases and J by 5 bases, with 14 bases of the junction left unmatched. CDR1 is SGHTA and CDR2 is FQGNSA in the germline V gene. Here the CDR3 DNA reads TGTGCCAGCAGCTTCGAACTACTAGCGGCGCCCCGGGAGACCCAGTACTTC. The encoded protein is CASSFELLAAPRETQYF.

V gene TRBV7-9 combines with J gene TRBJ1-2, with D possibly TRBD1 on 5 matching bases. Germline V gives CDR1 SEHNR, CDR2 FQNEAQ (reference sequence). The V gene lost 3 bases and the J gene lost 7 bases, with 15 bases spanning the gap. The CDR3 runs 14 residues. This CDR3 is CASSLGGLTGGYTF. CDR3 sequence (DNA): TGTGCCAGCAGCTTGGGGGGATTAACGGGTGGCTACACCTTC.

The rearrangement links TRBV5-1 to TRBJ2-2; TRBD2 might be the D (5 bases). The V end was cut by 4 bases, the J end by 8 bases, with 18 bases between. From germline, CDR1 is SGHRS and CDR2 YFSETQ. There are 15 residues in the CDR3. CDR3 nucleotides: TGCGCCAGCAGCCCGCGGCGGGCCCCAGGAGGGGAGCTGTTTTTT. Translating gives CASSPRRAPGGELFF.